The 16 T cell receptor beta chains below were found in one sample sequenced in a study of chemoradiotherapy in HPV16-positive cancers. Using immunoSEQ multiplex PCR, the repertoire was profiled, and TCRdb retains in-frame clones only, with some absent. The data hold over 10,000 clones, with more than 75% observed a single time. This specimen was acquired from a patient who underwent chemoradiotherapy. The receptor set was obtained from a human donor with HPV-associated anogenital cancer.

CDR3 sequence reads: CASSQDPRNTGELFF. Written as DNA, the CDR3 is TGTGCCAGCAGCCAAGATCCCCGCAACACCGGGGAGCTGTTTTTT. This rearrangement joins TRBV4-2 to TRBJ2-2; no definite D call. Trimming took 0 bases from V and 2 from J, leaving 7 bases between them. Germline V gene lookup returns CDR1 LGHNA and CDR2 YNFKEQ. The CDR3 covers 15 residues.

The V call is TRBV5-5, the J call TRBJ1-2, with D tentatively TRBD1 (5 bases). Germline assignment: CDR1 SGHKS and CDR2 YYEKEE (reference sequence). V lost 4 bases to trimming and J lost 7 bases, with 17 bases between them. This CDR3 is 14 amino acids long. Written as DNA, the CDR3 is TGTGCCAGCAGCGAAACTTTCAGGGTGGGTGGCTACACCTTC. This sequence encodes CASSETFRVGGYTF.

CDR3 DNA sequence: TGTGCCAGCGGAACCTCTCGGGGGGGAGATACGCAGTATTTT. As protein: CASGTSRGGDTQYF. The chain is built from TRBV9 and TRBJ2-3; 8 nucleotides agree with TRBD2. Germline V gene lookup returns CDR1 SGDLS and CDR2 YYNGEE. Unmatched junction bases numbered 9, after V lost 7 bases and J lost 5 bases. The CDR3 length is 14 residues.

The chain recombines TRBV5-1 with TRBJ1-3; 7 nucleotides match TRBD1. Germline CDR1 is SGHRS and CDR2 is YFSETQ. Unmatched junction bases numbered 4, after V lost 0 bases and J lost 4 bases. This CDR3 is 15 amino acids long. The CDR3 region is CASSLATGAGNTIYF. For the CDR3, the DNA is TGCGCCAGCAGCTTGGCTACAGGGGCGGGAAACACCATATATTTT.

The chain links TRBV10-3 to TRBJ1-3; 9 positions match TRBD1. The V segment lost 5 bases and the J segment 2 bases; nucleotides outside the gene matches: 4. CDR1 is ENHRY, CDR2 SYGVKD, per germline. This CDR3 region has 15 residues. CDR3 sequence reads: CAISSGTGTGNTIYF. The CDR3 bases are TGTGCCATCAGTTCCGGGACAGGGACTGGAAACACCATATATTTT.

This sequence joins TRBV7-6 and TRBJ2-7; TRBD1 matches 12 bases. Unmatched junction bases numbered 12, after V lost 4 bases and J lost 8 bases. Per the germline V gene, CDR1 is SGHVS and CDR2 is FNYEAQ. CDR3 length: 16 residues. This CDR3 reads CASSSSPGTGGIKQYF. Written as DNA, the CDR3 is TGTGCCAGCAGCTCCTCCCCTGGGACAGGGGGCATTAAGCAGTACTTC.

The rearrangement joins TRBV5-6 to TRBJ2-5; D is uncertain. The DNA end is a closer match to TRBJ2-7, so the J assignment may be wrong. The CDR3 extends over 15 amino acids. CDR1 is SGHDT, CDR2 YYEEEE, per germline. CDR3 in DNA: TGTGCCAGCAGCTCTGAAATCCTGTTGTTGGGCGAGCAGTACTTC. This translates into CASSSEILLLGEQYF.

Note on this clone: Other DNA sequences of this sample code for an identical CDR3. The chain employs TRBV7-6 and TRBJ2-7; D remains unclear. CDR3 length equals 13 residues. CDR1 and CDR2 (germline): SGHVS, FNYEAQ. V lost 4 bases, J lost 3 bases, and 10 bases lay in between. Here the CDR3 DNA reads TGTGCCAGCAGCTCCGGACCGAACTACGAGCAGTACTTC. Translated: CASSSGPNYEQYF.

This clone was seen only a few times. The chain has TRBV25-1 and TRBJ1-1; D may be TRBD1 (6 bases). The CDR3 has 11 amino acids. CDR1 and CDR2 (germline): MGHDK, SYGVNS. The ends were cut back, 4 bases at V and 7 bases at J, with 7 bases in the middle. In DNA form, the CDR3 reads TGTGCCAGCAGTGCAGGGGTTGAAGCTTTCTTT. Amino acids: CASSAGVEAFF.

The chain couples TRBV6-5 to TRBJ2-7, with D perhaps TRBD1 or TRBD2 (5 bases each). The germline V gene encodes CDR1 MNHEY and CDR2 SVGAGI. The CDR3 has 12 residues. Trimming cost V 11 bases and J 3 bases, with 14 bases left between them. The CDR3 sequence is CAAGTPGYEQYF. The DNA for the CDR3 is TGTGCCGCCGGGACGCCAGGCTACGAGCAGTACTTC.

On this clone: Other DNA variants within this sample encode the same CDR3. J is TRBJ2-7 and V is TRBV7-9; 10 bases line up with TRBD1. Germline V gene lookup returns CDR1 SEHNR and CDR2 FQNEAQ (reference sequence). This CDR3 spans 12 amino acids. The CDR3 region has the DNA TGTGGGGGACAGGGGAAATGGTACGAGCAGTACTTC. Translation gives CGGQGKWYEQYF.

This chain joins TRBV10-3 and TRBJ2-5; perhaps TRBD2 as D (5 bases). Matching the DNA end better, TRBJ2-7 makes the J call doubtful. This CDR3 is built from 13 residues. Germline lookup yields CDR1 ENHRY and CDR2 SYGVKD. CDR3 bases: TGTGCCACCGTTGAGGGTTACTCCTACGAGCAGTACTTC. Translated, it gives CATVEGYSYEQYF.

The rearrangement links TRBV5-1 to TRBJ2-5, with D possibly being TRBD1 or TRBD2 (5 bases each). Germline values: CDR1 SGHRS, CDR2 YFSETQ. Trimming removed 3 bases at V and 1 base at J, with 7 bases between. The CDR3 sequence is 13 residues long. CDR3: CASSSGAQETQYF. The CDR3 nucleotides read TGCGCCAGCAGCTCCGGGGCCCAAGAGACCCAGTACTTC.

CDR3 protein: CASSLVSPGTALNSPLHF. CDR3 sequence (DNA): TGTGCCAGCAGCTTAGTCTCCCCGGGGACAGCTCTTAATTCACCCCTCCACTTT. V gene TRBV7-8 combines with J gene TRBJ1-6; 7 nucleotides align to TRBD1. The CDR3 has 18 residues. Germline CDR1 is SGHVS and CDR2 is FQNEAQ. V trimming: 1 base; J trimming: 6 bases; junction bases outside the gene matches: 12.

The chain couples TRBV19 to TRBJ1-2, with 10 bases lining up with TRBD1. The junction had 6 bases not matched to a gene; V was cut back by 5 bases and J by 3 bases. The CDR3 has 15 amino acids. Germline V gene lookup returns CDR1 LNHDA and CDR2 SQIVND (reference sequence). CDR3: CASSASGTGDYGYTF. DNA for the CDR3: TGTGCCAGTAGTGCCTCCGGGACAGGGGACTATGGCTACACCTTC.

The chain carries TRBV7-9 and TRBJ1-1, with TRBD1 as a possible D gene (5 bases). V lost 1 base to trimming and J lost 4 bases, with 13 bases between them. The CDR3 length is 15 residues. Germline loops: CDR1 SEHNR, CDR2 FQNEAQ (reference sequence). CDR3 in amino acids: CASSLVSGMATEAFF. CDR3 sequence (DNA): TGTGCCAGCAGCTTAGTTTCAGGGATGGCCACTGAAGCTTTCTTT.